These 6 T cell receptor beta chains originate from one sample sequenced in a study of Graves' ophthalmopathy and Graves' hyperthyroidism. The study amplified TCR beta CDR3 regions using RNA transcripts. RT-PCR in the first round used HTBI primers; a second-round multiplex PCR followed. TCRdb reanalysed the multiplex PCR reads using MiXCR and keeps one entry per CDR3 protein. Of about 400,000 distinct CDR3 sequences listed, approximately 16% are singletons. The sample was peripheral blood. The source of these receptors is a woman aged 18-29 years with Graves' ophthalmopathy.

This chain joins TRBV12-3 or TRBV12-4 and TRBJ2-7; tentatively, D is TRBD2 (5 bases). This CDR3 is 14 amino acids long. V was shortened by 3 bases and J by 4 bases, with 13 bases between the two germline ends. CDR3 sequence (DNA): TGTGCCAGCAGTTTTCGAGGGTCGGGGTACGAGCAGTACTTC. Amino acid sequence: CASSFRGSGYEQYF.

In this sample, this clonotype turned up many times. The V call is TRBV15, the J call TRBJ1-1; D uncertain. V was trimmed by 5 bases and J by 1 base, leaving 14 bases between them. The CDR3 extends over 15 amino acids. CDR1 is LNHNV, CDR2 YYDKDF, per germline (reference sequence). The DNA of the CDR3 is TGTGCCACCAGCCCCGGAGGCAGGCCGAACACTGAAGCTTTCTTT. This sequence encodes CATSPGGRPNTEAFF.

At least ten counts were recorded for this clonotype. The chain combines TRBV7-6 with TRBJ1-3, with TRBD1 identical over 7 bases. This CDR3 spans 17 amino acids. Germline trimming cut 0 bases from V and 3 bases from J; bases unmatched to any gene: 8. Per the germline V gene, CDR1 is SGHVS and CDR2 is FNYEAQ. The CDR3 loop is CASSLAAEGAGGNTIYF. CDR3 DNA: TGTGCCAGCAGCTTAGCCGCCGAGGGGGCTGGTGGAAACACCATATATTTT.

In this sample, this clonotype turned up many times. This sequence joins TRBV3-1 and TRBJ2-7; 7 nucleotides agree with TRBD1. Germline CDR1 is LGHDT and CDR2 is YNNKEL (reference sequence). There are 14 residues in the CDR3. V was pared by 4 bases and J by 3 bases, with 6 bases of the junction left unmatched. CDR3 sequence reads: CASSPPDRNYEQYF. In DNA form, the CDR3 reads TGTGCCAGCAGCCCCCCGGACAGGAACTACGAGCAGTACTTC.

The table lists this clonotype with many counts. At one of its ends the junction is not consistent with the germline gene, which may arise from a read error. This chain links TRBV6-5 with TRBJ2-7; the D gene is possibly TRBD1 (6 bases). Germline V lookup: CDR1 MNHEY, CDR2 SVGAGI. The CDR3 covers 16 residues. The CDR3 coding sequence is TGTGCCAGCAGTTCCCCCCAGACAGGTTACTCCTACGAGCAGCACTTC. It encodes CASSSPQTGYSYEQHF.

The V gene is TRBV28, the J gene TRBJ2-7; the match to TRBD2 covers 16 bases. The CDR3 length is 18 residues. Germline V CDR1 and CDR2: MDHEN, SYDVKM. V lost 6 bases to trimming and J lost 2 bases; unmatched junction nucleotides: 10. In nucleotides, the CDR3 is TGTGCCAGCAGCCAACCGGGACTAGCGGGAGGGGACACCTACGAGCAGTACTTC. The encoded protein is CASSQPGLAGGDTYEQYF. The full variable domain, completed using reference TRBV28 and TRBJ2-7, is DVKVTQSSRYLVKRTGEKVFLECVQDMDHENMFWYRQDPGLGLRLIYFSYDVKMKEKGDIPEGYSVSREKKERFSLILESASTNQTSMYLCASSQPGLAGGDTYEQYFGPGTRLTVT.